These 17 T cell receptor beta chains originate from one sample sequenced in a study of T cell repertoires in cytomegalovirus infection. TCRdb recomputed calls from the reads with MiXCR, one row per CDR3 protein. The sample has around 450,000 distinct CDR3 sequences, roughly 30% seen once. Sequencing was performed on PBMCs. The receptors originated from a human donor in good health (CMV status not recorded). Some clones in this sample may be carry-over from other donors' samples.

V and J are TRBV20-1 and TRBJ1-1, with unresolved D. The CDR3 spans 13 residues. V lost 2 bases to trimming and J lost 4 bases, with 11 bases between them. Germline V CDR1 and CDR2: DFQATT, SNEGSKA (reference sequence). CDR3 DNA sequence: TGCAGTGCTAGAAGGGCAGTTGGCACTGAAGCTTTCTTT. It specifies CSARRAVGTEAFF.

This clonotype was detected only a few times. The J gene is TRBJ1-3, the V gene TRBV20-1, with TRBD1 matching over 7 bases. The trim removed 1 base at V and 8 bases at J, leaving 14 bases unmatched. There are 16 residues in the CDR3. Germline CDR1 is DFQATT and CDR2 is SNEGSKA (reference sequence). Here the CDR3 DNA reads TGCAGTGCTAGAGTAGGCAGGGGGAGCGCGTCGGACACCATATATTTT. It specifies CSARVGRGSASDTIYF.

This clonotype was counted between two and nine times. The chain carries TRBV6-1 and TRBJ1-2, with 7 bases lining up with TRBD1. In germline, CDR1 is MNHNS, CDR2 SASEGT. CDR3 length equals 13 residues. With 5 bases clipped from V and 6 bases from J, the junction kept 6 bases outside the gene matches. DNA for the CDR3: TGTGCCAGCAGTTATAGGGGGCCGAATGGCTACACCTTC. This codes for CASSYRGPNGYTF.

This chain connects TRBV4-1 to TRBJ1-6; possible D gene TRBD1, 6 bases. There are 16 residues in the CDR3. Germline loops: CDR1 MGHRA, CDR2 YSYEKL. Trimming took 0 bases from V and 6 from J, leaving 12 bases between them. CDR3 sequence (DNA): TGCGCCAGCAGCCAAGAGGGGGGGGCTAGTAATTCACCCCTCCACTTT. Residues: CASSQEGGASNSPLHF.

This chain uses TRBV25-1 with TRBJ2-2; D remains unclear. Germline CDR1 is MGHDK and CDR2 is SYGVNS. The CDR3 loop spans 14 amino acids. V was clipped by 4 bases and J by 6 bases, with 12 bases between them. The CDR3 region has the DNA TGTGCCAGCAGTGGCCTCCGAACAGCCGGGGAGCTGTTTTTT. The encoded protein is CASSGLRTAGELFF.

The chain couples TRBV19 to TRBJ2-1; 8 nucleotides agree with TRBD2. With V trimmed by 3 bases and J by 6 bases, 7 bases remained unmatched. The CDR3 spans 15 residues. The V gene's germline CDR1 is LNHDA and CDR2 SQIVND (reference sequence). The CDR3 region is CASSINRGGLNEQFF. The CDR3 DNA follows: TGTGCCAGTAGTATTAACCGGGGGGGCCTCAATGAGCAGTTCTTC.

The chain uses TRBV6-5 and TRBJ2-1; TRBD2 matches 9 bases. The CDR3 spans 17 residues. The germline CDR1 and CDR2 sequences are MNHEY and SVGAGI. V trimming: 6 bases; J trimming: 7 bases; junction bases outside the gene matches: 16. CDR3 coding DNA: TGTGCCAGCAGCCGAGGGGAGCTAGCGGGGCTCGGGAATGAGCAGTTCTTC. This encodes CASSRGELAGLGNEQFF.

The V gene is TRBV9, the J gene TRBJ2-3; 9 bases align to TRBD2. CDR3 length: 15 residues. CDR1 and CDR2 from the germline V gene are SGDLS and YYNGEE. J lost 2 bases, V lost 3 bases, and 4 bases had no gene match. This CDR3 reads CASSDGGGDTDTQYF. CDR3 coding DNA: TGTGCCAGCAGCGATGGCGGGGGGGACACAGATACGCAGTATTTT.

There are a few counts of this clonotype. The V and J genes are TRBV28 and TRBJ2-7; maybe TRBD1 (6 bases). This CDR3 is 12 amino acids long. From germline, CDR1 is MDHEN and CDR2 SYDVKM. The V end was cut by 6 bases, the J end by 2 bases, with 8 bases between. CDR3: CASRQGPYEQYF. CDR3 nucleotides: TGTGCCAGCAGACAGGGACCCTACGAGCAGTACTTC. The variable domain in full, with the rest retrieved from reference TRBV28 and TRBJ2-7, is DVKVTQSSRYLVKRTGEKVFLECVQDMDHENMFWYRQDPGLGLRLIYFSYDVKMKEKGDIPEGYSVSREKKERFSLILESASTNQTSMYLCASRQGPYEQYFGPGTRLTVT.

This clonotype occurred many times. V gene TRBV7-8 combines with J gene TRBJ2-7, with 9 bases fitting TRBD1. CDR3 length equals 14 residues. CDR1 is SGHVS and CDR2 is FQNEAQ in the germline V gene. The trim removed 6 bases at V and 4 bases at J, leaving 7 bases unmatched. CDR3 DNA: TGTGCCAGCAGTCCAGGGACAGGGCCATACGAGCAGTACTTC. Residues: CASSPGTGPYEQYF.

The rearrangement uses TRBV7-2 and TRBJ1-2, with 7 bases aligning to TRBD1. Germline loops: CDR1 SGHTA, CDR2 FQGNSA. This CDR3 has 17 residues. V lost 1 base and J lost 3; bases outside the gene matches: 11. CDR3 nucleotides: TGTGCCAGCAGCTTAGGAATCTCGACAGGGAGTGACTATGGCTACACCTTC. Translation: CASSLGISTGSDYGYTF.

CDR3 in amino acids: CASSRQGDARSNQPQHF. CDR3 coding DNA: TGTGCCAGCAGTAGGCAGGGCGATGCGCGTAGCAATCAGCCCCAGCATTTT. J is TRBJ1-5 and V is TRBV6-5; D perhaps matches TRBD1 (5 bases). V lost 5 bases and J 0 bases, leaving 17 bases between the germline ends. Germline CDR1 and CDR2: MNHEY and SVGAGI. CDR3 length: 17 residues.

This clonotype has just a few counts. V and J are TRBV6-6 and TRBJ1-5; D is undetermined. This CDR3 comprises 14 residues. Trimming pared 4 bases from V and 8 bases from J, leaving 15 bases between. Germline CDR1 is MNHNY and CDR2 is SVGAGI (reference sequence). The CDR3 DNA is TGTGCCAGCAGTTGGACGGACGCCGCAGAGCCCCAGCATTTT. Translation: CASSWTDAAEPQHF.

This clonotype was counted a few times. For the CDR3, the DNA is TGTGCCAGCAGTTACGGGACAGAAAACACCGGGGAGCTGTTTTTT. This encodes CASSYGTENTGELFF. The chain uses TRBV6-6 and TRBJ2-2, with 7 nucleotides matching TRBD1. Germline values: CDR1 MNHNY, CDR2 SVGAGI (reference sequence). V shed 2 bases and J 2 bases; nucleotides not matched to a gene: 2. The CDR3 loop spans 15 amino acids.

The J gene is TRBJ1-2, the V gene TRBV10-3, with D maybe TRBD1 (6 bases). CDR3 length equals 16 residues. Trimming shortened V by 4 bases and J by 1 base, and 16 bases separated the two germline ends. Germline CDR1 reads ENHRY; CDR2 reads SYGVKD. CDR3: CAISGTGQQSNYGYTF. The CDR3 DNA reads as TGTGCCATCAGTGGAACAGGACAGCAAAGTAACTATGGCTACACCTTC.

The chain has TRBV12-3 or TRBV12-4 and TRBJ2-1; 7 bases fit TRBD1. The CDR3 is 13 residues long. V lost 10 bases, J lost 2 bases, and 5 bases stayed unmatched. CDR3 nucleotide sequence: TGTGCCACCGGACAGGCGGCCTACAATGAGCAGTTCTTC. The encoded protein is CATGQAAYNEQFF.

The chain recombines TRBV19 with TRBJ1-2, with 8 bases fitting TRBD1. Germline assignment: CDR1 LNHDA and CDR2 SQIVND (reference sequence). V was pared by 4 bases and J by 4 bases, with 5 bases of the junction left unmatched. This CDR3 is 14 amino acids long. The CDR3 DNA follows: TGTGCCAGTAGTACCCCAGGGGGCCTCTATGGCTACACCTTC. It codes for CASSTPGGLYGYTF.